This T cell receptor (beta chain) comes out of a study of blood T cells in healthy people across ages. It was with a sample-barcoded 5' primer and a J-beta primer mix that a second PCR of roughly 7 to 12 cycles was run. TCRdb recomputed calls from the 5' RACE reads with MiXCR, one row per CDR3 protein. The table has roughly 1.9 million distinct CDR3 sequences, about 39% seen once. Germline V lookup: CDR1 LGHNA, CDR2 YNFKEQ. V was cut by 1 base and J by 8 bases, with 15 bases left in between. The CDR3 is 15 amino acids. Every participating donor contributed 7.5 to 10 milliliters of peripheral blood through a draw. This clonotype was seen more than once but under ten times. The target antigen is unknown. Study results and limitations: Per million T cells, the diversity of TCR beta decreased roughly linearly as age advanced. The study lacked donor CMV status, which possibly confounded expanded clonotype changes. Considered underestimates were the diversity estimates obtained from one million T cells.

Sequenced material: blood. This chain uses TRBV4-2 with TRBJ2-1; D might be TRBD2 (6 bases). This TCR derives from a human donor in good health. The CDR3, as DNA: TGTGCCAGCAGCCAAGGCCCCCTCGCGGGGTATGAGCAGTTCTTC. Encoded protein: CASSQGPLAGYEQFF.